Below, one T cell receptor beta chain is given with its context. Libraries were prepared by immunoSEQ multiplex PCR; TCRdb keeps only in-frame clonotypes and omits some of them. The sample carries 2 million to 2.5 million clones, 90% to 96% recorded once. The source of the sample is a study of shared clonotypes between healthy human individuals. The sequencing sample was made of naive CD4+ T cells sorted from blood. Subset specified: CD45RA+ positively selected. This TCR came from a man aged 18 to 35 in good health.

The CDR3 spells CASSLRGKQETQYF. The CDR3 DNA follows: TGTGCCAGCAGTCTCAGGGGAAAACAAGAGACCCAGTACTTC. This chain connects TRBV6-5 to TRBJ2-5; a weak D match, TRBD1 (6 bases). Germline V gives CDR1 MNHEY, CDR2 SVGAGI. With 5 bases removed from V and 2 bases from J, the gap between germline ends came to 12 bases. The length of the CDR3 is 14 residues.